Below, 25 T cell receptor beta chains from the same sample are listed, as sequenced in a study of control samples from healthy donors and cancer patients. The method was immunoSEQ multiplex PCR; TCRdb's version includes in-frame clones alone and lacks a portion of them. This sample has under 150,000 clones, with approximately 89% found just once. The sample consisted of blood. All receptors derive from a man aged 55 to 70 in good health.

The sample holds a few counts of this clone. V is TRBV12-3 or TRBV12-4 and J is TRBJ2-3; D call uncertain. The V end lost 1 base, the J end lost 6 bases, and 8 bases lay between the germline ends. CDR3 length: 13 amino acids. The DNA for the CDR3 is TGTGCCAGCAGTTTAGACCTCTTGGATACGCAGTATTTT. It is translated as CASSLDLLDTQYF.

The V call is TRBV3-1 (or the pseudogene TRBV3-2), the J call TRBJ2-5; TRBD2 is a possible D gene (6 bases). Germline CDR1 reads LGHDT; CDR2 reads YNNKEL (reference sequence). CDR3 length equals 12 residues. The V end was cut by 1 base, the J end by 9 bases, with 9 bases between. The CDR3 nucleotides read TGTGCCAGCAGCCAAGGCACGGGAGCCCAGTACTTC. The encoded protein is CASSQGTGAQYF.

The chain recombines TRBV5-1 with TRBJ2-1; 8 nucleotides agree with TRBD1. The J segment lost 0 bases and the V segment lost 4 bases, leaving 12 bases of the junction unmatched. Per the germline V gene, CDR1 is SGHRS and CDR2 is YFSETQ. The CDR3 is 18 amino acids. CDR3 in amino acids: CASSGGAGGASSYNEQFF. The CDR3 nucleotides are TGCGCCAGCAGCGGTGGGGCAGGGGGCGCTTCCTCCTACAATGAGCAGTTCTTC. Based on the CDR3 plus reference TRBV5-1 and TRBJ2-1, the full variable domain is KAGVTQTPRYLIKTRGQQVTLSCSPISGHRSVSWYQQTPGQGLQFLFEYFSETQRNKGNFPGRFSGRQFSNSRSEMNVSTLELGDSALYLCASSGGAGGASSYNEQFFGPGTRLTVL.

This chain links TRBV10-1 with TRBJ1-2; the match to TRBD1 covers 7 bases. The length of the CDR3 is 14 residues. The ends lost 3 bases at V and 4 bases at J; junction bases unmatched: 5. Germline lookup yields CDR1 WNHNN and CDR2 SYGVQD (reference sequence). The CDR3 here is CASSDRGGSYGYTF. For the CDR3, the DNA is TGCGCCAGCAGTGACAGGGGGGGAAGCTATGGCTACACCTTC.

The chain links TRBV6-5 to TRBJ1-2; 9 nucleotides align to TRBD1. Per germline, CDR1 MNHEY and CDR2 SVGAGI. V dropped 1 base and J dropped 3; count of bases not matched to a gene: 6. The CDR3 has 16 residues. CDR3 protein: CASSYYGTGYDYGYTF. The CDR3 region has the DNA TGTGCCAGCAGTTACTACGGGACAGGGTATGACTATGGCTACACCTTC.

The genes are TRBV5-6 and TRBJ1-2, with D tentatively TRBD1 (6 bases). V was shortened by 3 bases and J by 8 bases, with 17 bases between the two germline ends. The germline V gene has CDR1 SGHDT and CDR2 YYEEEE. This CDR3 spans 14 amino acids. The CDR3 DNA reads as TGTGCCAGCAGCTCAAACAGGGTGACGGGCGGCTACACCTTC. It specifies CASSSNRVTGGYTF.

This clone has just one count. The chain carries TRBV19 and TRBJ2-3, with 9 nucleotides matching TRBD2. J gave up 11 bases and V 3 bases, and 3 bases lay outside the gene matches. Germline values: CDR1 LNHDA, CDR2 SQIVND (reference sequence). The CDR3 runs to 12 residues. The CDR3 region has the DNA TGTGCCAGTAGTATCCCAGCGGGGGGGCAGTATTTT. Protein product: CASSIPAGGQYF.

This chain links TRBV5-4 with TRBJ1-1; 7 nucleotides align to TRBD1. V lost 6 bases to trimming and J lost 4 bases; unmatched junction nucleotides: 3. Germline V CDR1 and CDR2: SGHNT, YYREEE (reference sequence). This CDR3 region has 12 residues. The CDR3 DNA sequence: TGTGCCAGCACCAGGGGGGCCACTGAAGCTTTCTTT. This sequence encodes CASTRGATEAFF.

This clone was counted a single time. The V and J genes are TRBV20-1 and TRBJ1-2; 7 bases are shared with TRBD1. V was pared by 6 bases and J by 6 bases, with 4 bases of the junction left unmatched. The germline gives CDR1 DFQATT, CDR2 SNEGSKA (reference sequence). The CDR3 runs to 11 residues. The CDR3 sequence: CSAPTGNGYTF. The DNA for the CDR3 is TGCAGTGCCCCGACAGGGAATGGCTACACCTTC.

The CDR3 coding sequence is TGTGCCAGCAGGGACAGGGTCTACGAGCAGTACTTC. It yields the protein CASRDRVYEQYF. The chain is built from TRBV2 and TRBJ2-7; 8 bases are shared with TRBD1. The CDR3 spans 12 residues. Unmatched junction bases numbered 1, after V lost 6 bases and J lost 3 bases. Germline lookup yields CDR1 SNHLY and CDR2 FYNNEI.

The rearrangement joins TRBV3-1 (or the pseudogene TRBV3-2) to TRBJ1-1; D gene ambiguous. Germline values: CDR1 LGHDT, CDR2 YNNKEL (reference sequence). The CDR3 has 13 residues. V was trimmed by 5 bases and J by 1 base, leaving 8 bases between them. The CDR3 loop reads CASSEIANTEAFF. The CDR3 nucleotides read TGTGCCAGCAGCGAGATCGCGAACACTGAAGCTTTCTTT.

V is TRBV27 and J is TRBJ2-2; 11 bases align to TRBD2. The germline CDR1 and CDR2 sequences are MNHEY and SMNVEV (reference sequence). The CDR3 runs to 15 residues. J gave up 4 bases and V 2 bases, and 0 bases lay outside the gene matches. The CDR3 loop reads CASSLLAGGTGELFF. CDR3 nucleotides: TGTGCCAGCAGTTTACTAGCGGGGGGCACCGGGGAGCTGTTTTTT.

The V call is TRBV19, the J call TRBJ2-7; possible D gene TRBD1, 6 bases. The CDR3 consists of 14 residues. The germline V and J ends were trimmed by 4 bases and 2 bases, with 12 bases remaining between them. The V gene's germline CDR1 is LNHDA and CDR2 SQIVND (reference sequence). The CDR3 is CASSTGAGPYEQYF. The CDR3 region has the DNA TGTGCCAGTAGTACAGGGGCCGGCCCCTACGAGCAGTACTTC.

The J gene is TRBJ1-5, the V gene TRBV19, with a weak D call TRBD1 (5 bases). V lost 8 bases and J lost 3, with 20 bases in between. This CDR3 is built from 16 residues. Germline V CDR1 and CDR2: LNHDA, SQIVND (reference sequence). CDR3 region: CASHGISGAYNQPQHF. The CDR3 nucleotides are TGTGCCAGTCACGGAATAAGTGGGGCTTACAATCAGCCCCAGCATTTT.

V is TRBV27 and J is TRBJ1-5; D is possibly TRBD1 (6 bases). Trimming pared 3 bases from V and 5 bases from J, leaving 11 bases between. The CDR3 runs to 14 residues. Germline CDR1 reads MNHEY; CDR2 reads SMNVEV (reference sequence). The CDR3 loop is CASSFQQGDQPQHF. The CDR3 bases are TGTGCCAGCAGTTTCCAACAGGGTGATCAGCCCCAGCATTTT.

CDR3 in amino acids: CASSPGRNQPQHF. Written as DNA, the CDR3 is TGTGCCAGCTCACCAGGACGCAATCAGCCCCAGCATTTT. The chain links TRBV18 to TRBJ1-5; unclear D gene. Trimming pared 2 bases from V and 2 bases from J, leaving 4 bases between. Germline V gives CDR1 KGHSH, CDR2 LQKENI. The CDR3 consists of 13 residues.

The chain employs TRBV10-2 and TRBJ2-7; 11 bases align to TRBD2. V gave up 5 bases and J gave up 0 bases; unmatched junction bases: 0. This CDR3 is built from 14 residues. Germline assignment: CDR1 WSHSY and CDR2 SAAADI. Written as DNA, the CDR3 is TGCGCCAGCAGTACTAGCGGGAGCTCCTACGAGCAGTACTTC. The encoded protein is CASSTSGSSYEQYF.

The gene calls are TRBV7-2 and TRBJ1-2; D gene ambiguous. CDR1 is SGHTA, CDR2 FQGNSA, per germline. The V end was cut by 1 base, the J end by 2 bases, with 8 bases between. The CDR3 is 14 amino acids. CDR3 region: CASSLVNSNYGYTF. The DNA for the CDR3 is TGTGCCAGCAGCTTAGTCAACAGCAACTATGGCTACACCTTC. Full variable domain (remainder filled in from reference TRBV7-2 and TRBJ1-2): GAGVSQSPSNKVTEKGKDVELRCDPISGHTALYWYRQSLGQGLEFLIYFQGNSAPDKSGLPSDRFSAERTGGSVSTLTIQRTQQEDSAVYLCASSLVNSNYGYTFGSGTRLTVV.

J is TRBJ1-1 and V is TRBV27, with 10 bases aligning to TRBD1. The germline V gene has CDR1 MNHEY and CDR2 SMNVEV (reference sequence). V gave up 5 bases and J gave up 4 bases; unmatched junction bases: 7. CDR3 length: 15 amino acids. The CDR3 loop is CASSLARTGGTEAFF. In DNA form, the CDR3 reads TGTGCCAGCAGTCTAGCGAGGACAGGGGGCACTGAAGCTTTCTTT.

The chain employs TRBV19 and TRBJ1-2; TRBD1 is a possible D gene (6 bases). V gave up 4 bases and J gave up 0 bases, with 15 bases separating them. The CDR3 is 16 residues long. The germline gives CDR1 LNHDA, CDR2 SQIVND (reference sequence). In nucleotides, the CDR3 is TGTGCCAGTAGTACTCAGACAGGAATAACTAACTATGGCTACACCTTC. Encoded protein: CASSTQTGITNYGYTF.

This sequence joins TRBV19 and TRBJ1-6; D is unclear. The CDR3 sequence is 14 residues long. Trimming removed 3 bases from V and 7 bases from J, with 10 bases in between. CDR1 and CDR2 from the germline V gene are LNHDA and SQIVND (reference sequence). CDR3 protein: CASSISPGNSPLHF. For the CDR3, the DNA is TGTGCCAGTAGTATTAGCCCGGGGAATTCACCCCTCCACTTT.

The V call is TRBV28, the J call TRBJ1-1; TRBD1 matches at 7 bases. Per the germline V gene, CDR1 is MDHEN and CDR2 is SYDVKM. V lost 3 bases to trimming and J lost 4 bases; unmatched junction nucleotides: 5. The CDR3 consists of 14 residues. The CDR3 protein is CASSFPGGATEAFF. CDR3 nucleotide sequence: TGTGCCAGCAGTTTCCCAGGGGGGGCCACTGAAGCTTTCTTT.

This clone occurred a few times. The chain recombines TRBV19 with TRBJ1-5; D unresolved. Germline CDR1 LNHDA, CDR2 SQIVND (reference sequence). V shed 6 bases and J shed 4 bases, with 10 bases lying between them. The CDR3 loop spans 13 amino acids. CDR3: CASRGQINQPQHF. Written as DNA, the CDR3 is TGTGCCAGTAGAGGTCAGATTAATCAGCCCCAGCATTTT.

The V and J genes are TRBV30 and TRBJ1-2, with 7 bases lining up with TRBD1. Per germline, CDR1 GTSNPN and CDR2 SVGIG (reference sequence). The CDR3 covers 13 residues. J was trimmed by 3 bases and V by 4 bases; bases with no gene match: 5. This CDR3 reads CAWMTQGDYGYTF. Here the CDR3 DNA reads TGTGCCTGGATGACGCAGGGGGACTATGGCTACACCTTC.

V and J are TRBV5-1 and TRBJ2-3, with 11 nucleotides matching TRBD2. After removal of 7 bases from V and 4 bases from J, the junction contained 8 bases not matched to a gene. The CDR3 contains 15 residues. Germline lookup yields CDR1 SGHRS and CDR2 YFSETQ. CDR3 coding DNA: TGCGCCAGCGACCGTGGTAGCGGGGGGGCAGATACGCAGTATTTT. Translation: CASDRGSGGADTQYF.